Below are 2 T cell receptor beta chains sequenced from a single sample in a study of T cell repertoires in cytomegalovirus infection. Their antigens are not known. MiXCR was run by TCRdb on the reads, yielding one entry per CDR3 protein. This table holds 900,000 to 950,000 distinct CDR3 sequences, roughly a third found once. The sequences come from cultured CD8+ T cells from PBMCs, collected from culture after CMV antigen stimulation. The receptors derive from a human donor in good health (CMV status not recorded). Some clones in this sample may be carry-over from other donors' samples.

As for this clonotype: Given a much more abundant clone one base away, this may be a read error. The chain employs TRBV7-2 and TRBJ2-5; D not resolved. CDR3 length: 17 amino acids. Germline assignment: CDR1 SGHTA and CDR2 FQGNSA. V gave up 10 bases and J gave up 1 base, with 25 bases separating them. As DNA, the CDR3 is TGTGCCAACATCAAACTCCCAATATGGCGCCTCCAAGAGACCCAGTACTTC. As protein: CANIKLPIWRLQETQYF.

The genes are TRBV12-3 or TRBV12-4 and TRBJ1-5; D possibly corresponds to TRBD1 (5 bases). The V and J ends lost 1 base and 4 bases respectively, with 11 bases between them. The CDR3 has 15 amino acids. CDR3 in DNA: TGTGCCAGCAGTTTAGGCAGGGTAAAAAATCAGCCCCAGCATTTT. This gives the protein CASSLGRVKNQPQHF.